This T cell receptor beta chain was sequenced during a study of Graves' ophthalmopathy and Graves' hyperthyroidism. Between the trimmed V and J ends, which lost 5 bases and 3 bases, there was a span of 11 bases. Germline CDR1 and CDR2: MNHNS and SASEGT. The CDR3 spans 14 residues. The authors amplified TCR beta CDR3 regions from RNA transcripts. HTBI primers served in a first-round RT-PCR, which a second-round multiplex PCR followed. TCRdb re-called the multiplex PCR reads with MiXCR, one entry per CDR3 protein. Of 300,000 or so distinct CDR3 sequences listed, under 20% were seen once; the top ten hold 9% to 15%. Ophthalmopathy-affected donors exhibited moderate-to-severe activity, CAS ≥3, NOSPECS ≥4, and duration under 3 months. This clonotype was detected many times.

Sequencing was performed on peripheral blood. The receptor was derived from an adult man with Graves' ophthalmopathy. The V and J genes are TRBV6-1 and TRBJ1-5; D is unresolved. As DNA, the CDR3 is TGTGCCAGCAGTAGCCCGGTGGCCAATCAGCCCCAGCATTTT. It translates to CASSSPVANQPQHF.